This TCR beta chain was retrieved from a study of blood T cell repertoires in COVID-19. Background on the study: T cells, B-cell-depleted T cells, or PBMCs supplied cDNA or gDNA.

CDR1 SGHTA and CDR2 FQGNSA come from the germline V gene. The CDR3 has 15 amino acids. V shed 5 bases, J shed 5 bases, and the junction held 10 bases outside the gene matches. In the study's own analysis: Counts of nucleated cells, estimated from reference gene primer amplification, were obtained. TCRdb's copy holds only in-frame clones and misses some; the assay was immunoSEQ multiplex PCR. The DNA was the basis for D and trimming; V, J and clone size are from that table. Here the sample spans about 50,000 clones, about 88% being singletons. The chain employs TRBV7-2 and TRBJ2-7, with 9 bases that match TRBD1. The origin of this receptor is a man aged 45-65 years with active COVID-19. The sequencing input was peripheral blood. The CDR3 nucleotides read TGTGCCAGCAGCACCCGGACAGGGGTCAACAACGAGCAGTACTTC. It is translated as CASSTRTGVNNEQYF.